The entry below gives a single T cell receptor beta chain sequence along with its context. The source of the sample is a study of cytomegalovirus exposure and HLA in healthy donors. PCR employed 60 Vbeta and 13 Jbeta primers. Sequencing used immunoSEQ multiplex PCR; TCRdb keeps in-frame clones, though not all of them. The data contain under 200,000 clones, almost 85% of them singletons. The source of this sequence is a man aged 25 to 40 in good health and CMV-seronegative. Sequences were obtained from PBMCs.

CDR3 nucleotide sequence: TGTGCTAGTGGTTCCGTCACAACAGCTTACTCCTACGAGCAGTACTTC. The encoded protein is CASGSVTTAYSYEQYF. V gene TRBV12-5 combines with J gene TRBJ2-7; D is unresolved. The CDR3 length is 16 residues. From germline, CDR1 is LGHNT and CDR2 FRNRAP. V lost 4 bases and J 0 bases, leaving 16 bases between the germline ends.